The next 21 T cell receptor beta chains were all read from a single sample in a study of T cell responses to AZD1222 COVID-19 vaccine. TCRdb's table, derived via immunoSEQ multiplex PCR, lists solely in-frame clones and lacks some. The data contain around 110,000 clones, almost 90% of them singletons. This specimen consisted of peripheral blood, obtained on day 0 of AZD1222 vaccination. All receptors derive from an adult in good health.

V gene TRBV11-2 combines with J gene TRBJ2-5; D gene unclear. Germline lookup yields CDR1 SGHAT and CDR2 FQNNGV. CDR3 length: 12 amino acids. Between the trimmed V and J ends, which lost 3 bases and 4 bases, there was a span of 6 bases. The CDR3 nucleotides read TGTGCCAGCAGCTTTAGGTTAGAGACCCAGTACTTC. This codes for CASSFRLETQYF.

V is TRBV5-4 and J is TRBJ2-7, with unresolved D. Per germline, CDR1 SGHNT and CDR2 YYREEE (reference sequence). Trimming stripped 4 bases from V and 3 bases from J, with 17 bases between. The CDR3 has 15 amino acids. This chain's CDR3 is CASSPSRADFYEQYF. The CDR3 DNA reads as TGTGCCAGCAGCCCCTCCCGGGCTGATTTCTACGAGCAGTACTTC.

The V and J genes are TRBV5-7 and TRBJ2-5, with D unclear. Being an ORF, TRBV5-7 has a function that is uncertain. The CDR3 runs to 15 residues. Trimming cost V 0 bases and J 1 base, with 10 bases left between them. CDR3 sequence reads: CASSLADAFQETQYF. The CDR3 DNA is TGTGCCAGCAGCTTGGCGGATGCTTTCCAAGAGACCCAGTACTTC.

V usage is TRBV7-2 and J usage is TRBJ2-6, with unresolved D. Trimming pared 0 bases from V and 0 bases from J, leaving 15 bases between. Germline lookup yields CDR1 SGHTA and CDR2 FQGNSA. The CDR3 runs to 19 residues. The CDR3 coding sequence is TGTGCCAGCAGCTTAGCGGTCAGGAGATCAACCTCTGGGGCCAACGTCCTGACTTTC. Its protein product is CASSLAVRRSTSGANVLTF.

This clone was picked up one time. The J gene is TRBJ2-5, the V gene TRBV3-1 (or the pseudogene TRBV3-2), with 8 bases aligning to TRBD1. Germline loops: CDR1 LGHDT, CDR2 YNNKEL (reference sequence). The CDR3 totals 14 residues. Trimming took 4 bases from V and 2 from J; bases not matched to a gene: 3. The CDR3: CASSPWTGQETQYF. Here the CDR3 DNA reads TGTGCCAGCAGCCCTTGGACAGGGCAAGAGACCCAGTACTTC.

This sequence joins TRBV2 and TRBJ1-5; the D is unclear. CDR1 is SNHLY, CDR2 FYNNEI, per germline. The CDR3 runs to 15 residues. Trimming removed 4 bases at V and 7 bases at J, with 17 bases between. The CDR3 here is CASSAEVSGIQPQHF. The CDR3 nucleotides read TGTGCCAGCAGTGCTGAGGTGTCGGGTATACAGCCCCAGCATTTT.

The chain is built from TRBV6-5 and TRBJ1-1; TRBD1 is a possible D gene (5 bases). The germline V and J ends were trimmed by 3 bases and 7 bases, with 9 bases remaining between them. The CDR3 extends over 12 amino acids. From germline, CDR1 is MNHEY and CDR2 SVGAGI. The CDR3 coding sequence is TGTGCCAGCAGTTATGGGACCGGTGAAGCTTTCTTT. This encodes CASSYGTGEAFF.

This chain's CDR3 is CASGGGQNTEAFF. CDR3 bases: TGTGCCAGCGGCGGGGGGCAGAACACTGAAGCTTTCTTT. V and J are TRBV21-1 and TRBJ1-1. TRBV21-1 is given as a pseudogene. The CDR3 runs 13 residues.

The genes are TRBV4-1 and TRBJ1-5; D gene uncertain. CDR1 and CDR2 (germline): MGHRA, YSYEKL. The CDR3 has 16 residues. V lost 4 bases and J 6 bases, leaving 19 bases between the germline ends. DNA for the CDR3: TGCGCCAGCAGCCCGTCCTCGGCTACCCGTGGTCAGCCCCAGCATTTT. The encoded protein is CASSPSSATRGQPQHF.

The chain combines TRBV3-1 (or the pseudogene TRBV3-2) with TRBJ2-7; D gene ambiguous. This CDR3 has 12 amino acids. Trimming pared 1 base from V and 3 bases from J, leaving 4 bases between. The germline V gene has CDR1 LGHDT and CDR2 YNNKEL (reference sequence). The CDR3 region is CASSQARYEQYF. CDR3 coding DNA: TGTGCCAGCAGCCAAGCCCGCTACGAGCAGTACTTC.

The genes are TRBV12-3 or TRBV12-4 and TRBJ2-2; D uncertain. V shed 7 bases and J shed 1 base, with 7 bases lying between them. CDR3 length equals 13 residues. The CDR3 DNA follows: TGTGCCAGCAAGAATGGGAACACCGGGGAGCTGTTTTTT. Its protein product is CASKNGNTGELFF.

The chain recombines TRBV5-1 with TRBJ2-6; D is ambiguous. V lost 2 bases and J lost 4, with 10 bases in between. The CDR3 extends over 15 amino acids. Germline lookup yields CDR1 SGHRS and CDR2 YFSETQ. The CDR3 DNA sequence: TGCGCCAGCAGCTTTAGTATTGCCGGGGCCAACGTCCTGACTTTC. This sequence encodes CASSFSIAGANVLTF.

This sequence joins TRBV4-3 and TRBJ2-1; no clear D gene. V lost 4 bases and J 7 bases, leaving 8 bases between the germline ends. Looked up from germline, CDR1 is LGHNA and CDR2 is YSLEER. The CDR3 totals 12 residues. The CDR3 is CASSLIGNEQFF. The CDR3 nucleotides are TGCGCCAGCAGCCTAATCGGGAATGAGCAGTTCTTC.

The gene calls are TRBV5-5 and TRBJ1-4; 8 bases agree with TRBD1. The germline CDR1 and CDR2 sequences are SGHKS and YYEKEE (reference sequence). V lost 3 bases and J lost 7; bases outside the gene matches: 8. CDR3 length: 15 residues. The CDR3 sequence: CASSSDGQGGEKLFF. The CDR3 DNA reads TGTGCCAGCAGCTCCGACGGACAGGGAGGTGAAAAACTGTTTTTT. Full variable domain (outside the CDR3, taken from reference TRBV5-5 and TRBJ1-4): DAGVTQSPTHLIKTRGQQVTLRCSPISGHKSVSWYQQVLGQGPQFIFQYYEKEERGRGNFPDRFSARQFPNYSSELNVNALLLGDSALYLCASSSDGQGGEKLFFGSGTQLSVL.

The chain uses TRBV5-4 and TRBJ1-1; possible D gene TRBD1, 6 bases. V was cut by 5 bases and J by 3 bases, with 14 bases left in between. The CDR3 consists of 14 residues. The germline V gene encodes CDR1 SGHNT and CDR2 YYREEE (reference sequence). The CDR3 spells CASSFTGLYTEAFF. In DNA form, the CDR3 reads TGTGCCAGCAGTTTTACAGGGTTGTACACTGAAGCTTTCTTT.

The chain recombines TRBV9 with TRBJ2-7, with 13 positions matching TRBD2. The CDR3 extends over 16 amino acids. Germline assignment: CDR1 SGDLS and CDR2 YYNGEE. J lost 0 bases, V lost 4 bases, and 4 bases had no gene match. The CDR3 DNA sequence: TGTGCCAGCAGCATCGGGACTAGCGGGGTCTCCTACGAGCAGTACTTC. Translating it yields CASSIGTSGVSYEQYF. Using reference TRBV9 and TRBJ2-7 for the parts outside the CDR3, the full variable domain is DSGVTQTPKHLITATGQRVTLRCSPRSGDLSVYWYQQSLDQGLQFLIQYYNGEERAKGNILERFSAQQFPDLHSELNLSSLELGDSALYFCASSIGTSGVSYEQYFGPGTRLTVT.

The rearrangement joins TRBV9 to TRBJ2-2, with a possible D match to TRBD1 (6 bases). Trimming shortened V by 7 bases and J by 1 base, and 11 bases separated the two germline ends. The CDR3 has 14 residues. From germline, CDR1 is SGDLS and CDR2 YYNGEE. The DNA of the CDR3 is TGTGCCAGCGGGCAGGGACAGAACACCGGGGAGCTGTTTTTT. Encoded protein: CASGQGQNTGELFF.

The V and J genes are TRBV6-6 and TRBJ2-7, with D unresolved. V was clipped by 6 bases and J by 0 bases, with 15 bases between them. This CDR3 is 15 amino acids long. The germline CDR1 and CDR2 sequences are MNHNY and SVGAGI (reference sequence). The CDR3 region is CASSGSRSHSYEQYF. CDR3 nucleotides: TGTGCCAGCAGCGGATCCCGGAGCCACTCCTACGAGCAGTACTTC.

The V gene is TRBV6-5, the J gene TRBJ2-3; D possibly corresponds to TRBD2 (7 bases). CDR3 length: 14 amino acids. CDR1 MNHEY and CDR2 SVGAGI come from the germline V gene. V lost 7 bases, J lost 5 bases, and 16 bases lay in between. CDR3 loop: CASKGGAGVDTQYF. As DNA, the CDR3 is TGTGCCAGCAAAGGGGGGGCCGGGGTAGATACGCAGTATTTT.

V is TRBV4-2 and J is TRBJ1-1; 9 nucleotides align to TRBD1. CDR3 length: 14 residues. Germline-derived CDR1 and CDR2 are LGHNA and YNFKEQ. Unmatched junction bases numbered 7, after V lost 0 bases and J lost 11 bases. CDR3 amino acids: CASSQEGQGLAAFF. As DNA, the CDR3 is TGTGCCAGCAGCCAAGAGGGACAGGGTCTTGCCGCTTTCTTT.

The chain recombines TRBV13 with TRBJ2-7; D assignment may be TRBD1 or TRBD2 (7 bases each). This CDR3 contains 14 residues. CDR1 is PRHDT, CDR2 FYEKMQ, per germline (reference sequence). Deletions cut 5 bases from V and 5 bases from J, with 16 bases between. Written as DNA, the CDR3 is TGTGCCAGCAGCCCAGGGGGGGGAGACCACGAGCAGTACTTC. It encodes CASSPGGGDHEQYF.